These 32 T cell receptor beta chains were all obtained from the same sample, sequenced in a study of T cell repertoires in cytomegalovirus infection. TCRdb reprocessed the reads via MiXCR and lists one record per CDR3 protein. The data contain about 300,000 distinct CDR3 sequences, about a tenth of them singletons. Sequencing used PBMCs. The receptors derive from a human donor in good health (CMV status not recorded). Some clones in this sample may be carry-over from other donors' samples.

This clonotype has more than one count but fewer than ten. This chain links TRBV10-3 with TRBJ2-3; 12 bases line up with TRBD2. The CDR3 sequence is 15 residues long. The germline V gene has CDR1 ENHRY and CDR2 SYGVKD. The J segment lost 5 bases and the V segment lost 3 bases, leaving 3 bases of the junction unmatched. CDR3 residues: CAISDPSGGEDTQYF. Written as DNA, the CDR3 is TGTGCCATCAGTGATCCTAGCGGGGGGGAAGATACGCAGTATTTT.

The chain links TRBV6-1 to TRBJ2-4; D unclear. From germline, CDR1 is MNHNS and CDR2 SASEGT. The V gene lost 7 bases and the J gene lost 6 bases, with 16 bases spanning the gap. There are 14 residues in the CDR3. The chain's CDR3 is CASIKGLTPNIQYF. CDR3 coding DNA: TGTGCCAGCATTAAGGGATTGACTCCAAACATTCAGTACTTC.

This clonotype appeared many times. The chain uses TRBV19 and TRBJ2-4; TRBD1 aligns across 7 bases. The CDR3 is made up of 18 amino acids. Per germline, CDR1 LNHDA and CDR2 SQIVND (reference sequence). The junction had 9 bases not matched to a gene; V was cut back by 0 bases and J by 1 base. The CDR3 DNA sequence: TGTGCCAGTAGTATAGACGTACAGGGGATGGGGGCCAAAAACATTCAGTACTTC. Amino acid sequence: CASSIDVQGMGAKNIQYF.

At least ten counts were recorded for this clonotype. This rearrangement joins TRBV29-1 to TRBJ2-1; no firm D call. V was cut by 1 base and J by 4 bases, with 11 bases left in between. CDR1 and CDR2 from the germline V gene are SQVTM and ANQGSEA. This CDR3 region has 14 residues. In DNA form, the CDR3 reads TGCAGCGTTGAAGGCCCGAGTCTTTACAATGAGCAGTTCTTC. Protein product: CSVEGPSLYNEQFF.

The CDR3 region is CASSVTVRETQYF. CDR3 DNA: TGTGCCAGCAGCGTAACCGTGAGGGAGACCCAGTACTTC. V gene TRBV9 combines with J gene TRBJ2-5; no definite D call. V was clipped by 1 base and J by 5 bases, with 9 bases between them. Germline loops: CDR1 SGDLS, CDR2 YYNGEE. The CDR3 has 13 residues. The entire variable domain, with the rest obtained from reference TRBV9 and TRBJ2-5, is as follows: DSGVTQTPKHLITATGQRVTLRCSPRSGDLSVYWYQQSLDQGLQFLIQYYNGEERAKGNILERFSAQQFPDLHSELNLSSLELGDSALYFCASSVTVRETQYFGPGTRLLVL.

This clonotype was counted many times. This sequence joins TRBV29-1 and TRBJ2-3; D possibly corresponds to TRBD2 (6 bases). The V end lost 4 bases, the J end lost 3 bases, and 11 bases lay between the germline ends. Germline V CDR1 and CDR2: SQVTM, ANQGSEA. This CDR3 has 13 residues. CDR3 DNA: TGCAGCGTTGCGGAGGGGCAAACAGATACGCAGTATTTT. It translates to CSVAEGQTDTQYF.

The table lists this clonotype with many counts. This chain connects TRBV10-3 to TRBJ2-1; 11 bases agree with TRBD2. The length of the CDR3 is 15 residues. CDR1 is ENHRY, CDR2 SYGVKD, per germline. With V trimmed by 4 bases and J by 5 bases, 4 bases remained unmatched. DNA of the CDR3: TGTGCCATCAGTGGGGGGACTAGCGGCAACAATGAGCAGTTCTTC. It specifies CAISGGTSGNNEQFF.

This clonotype was counted many times. The V gene is TRBV7-9, the J gene TRBJ2-6; 8 nucleotides align to TRBD1. This CDR3 has 21 residues. Unmatched junction bases numbered 18, after V lost 5 bases and J lost 0 bases. Germline CDR1 SEHNR, CDR2 FQNEAQ (reference sequence). The CDR3 DNA reads TGTGCCAGCAGCGGAGGAGACAGGGGCGGAGGATTCCGCTCTGGGGCCAACGTCCTGACTTTC. It yields the protein CASSGGDRGGGFRSGANVLTF.

This clonotype has a count of ten or more. The chain couples TRBV29-1 to TRBJ2-6; possibly TRBD1 for D (6 bases). Germline-derived CDR1 and CDR2 are SQVTM and ANQGSEA. The CDR3 runs to 14 residues. The V gene lost 4 bases and the J gene lost 0 bases, with 7 bases spanning the gap. As DNA, the CDR3 is TGCAGCGTTGGGACAGTCTCTGGGGCCAACGTCCTGACTTTC. Translating gives CSVGTVSGANVLTF. The full variable domain, rest sourced from reference TRBV29-1 and TRBJ2-6, is SAVISQKPSRDICQRGTSLTIQCQVDSQVTMMFWYRQQPGQSLTLIATANQGSEATYESGFVIDKFPISRPNLTFSTLTVSNMSPEDSSIYLCSVGTVSGANVLTFGAGSRLTVL.

The rearrangement links TRBV2 to TRBJ2-7, with TRBD1 as a possible D gene (6 bases). Germline V CDR1 and CDR2: SNHLY, FYNNEI. The V and J ends lost 5 bases and 12 bases respectively, with 17 bases between them. CDR3 size: 12 residues. Here the CDR3 reads CASSLDRLLRYV. The CDR3 DNA reads as TGTGCCAGCAGTTTGGACAGACTACTTCGGTACGTC.

This clonotype was seen only a few times. This chain connects TRBV20-1 to TRBJ1-2, with D maybe TRBD1 (5 bases). Trimming pared 0 bases from V and 8 bases from J, leaving 16 bases between. Germline lookup yields CDR1 DFQATT and CDR2 SNEGSKA (reference sequence). The CDR3 runs to 14 residues. CDR3 residues: CSARDRRIGDGYTF. For the CDR3, the DNA is TGCAGTGCTAGAGATCGGAGAATAGGGGACGGCTACACCTTC.

The sample holds many counts of this clonotype. The rearrangement links TRBV10-3 to TRBJ2-2; D might be TRBD1 or TRBD2, each matching 5 bases. This CDR3 is built from 14 residues. The germline V gene has CDR1 ENHRY and CDR2 SYGVKD. Between the trimmed V and J ends, which lost 4 bases and 0 bases, there was a span of 6 bases. The CDR3 is CAISGGSNTGELFF. The CDR3 DNA reads TGTGCCATCAGTGGGGGGTCGAACACCGGGGAGCTGTTTTTT.

This clonotype showed up just a few times. CDR3 coding DNA: TGCAGCGCGGACAGGGGTTTACAAGAGACCCAGTACTTC. It specifies CSADRGLQETQYF. V and J are TRBV20-1 and TRBJ2-5, with 9 bases lining up with TRBD1. CDR3 length: 13 amino acids. Germline values: CDR1 DFQATT, CDR2 SNEGSKA (reference sequence).

This clonotype was picked up one time. A read error may explain this, as a much larger clone is one base away. The chain joins TRBV10-3 to TRBJ2-3; 8 nucleotides align to TRBD2. The germline gives CDR1 ENHRY, CDR2 SYGVKD. The CDR3 contains 15 residues. CDR3 protein: CAVSLSGGSTDTQYF. For the CDR3, the DNA is TGTGCCGTCAGCCTATCGGGGGGGAGCACAGATACGCAGTATTTT.

This clonotype has a handful of counts. A much bigger clone sits one base away, suggesting this may be a read error. This chain connects TRBV6-1 to TRBJ2-3; 11 bases match TRBD1. In germline, CDR1 is MNHNS, CDR2 SASEGT. Losses at the gene ends were 3 bases for V and 4 bases for J; bases not matched to a gene: 0. There are 14 residues in the CDR3. The CDR3: CASSEGQGADTQYF. The CDR3 nucleotides are TGTGCCAGCAGTGAGGGACAGGGGGCAGATACGCAGTATTTT.

This clonotype has ten or more counts. The chain uses TRBV29-1 and TRBJ2-3; D is uncertain. This CDR3 has 13 amino acids. Deletions cut 1 base from V and 5 bases from J, with 10 bases between. The germline V gene has CDR1 SQVTM and CDR2 ANQGSEA. CDR3 coding DNA: TGCAGCGTTGAAGGCCGGTTGGGAGATACGCAGTATTTT. Translation gives CSVEGRLGDTQYF.

At least ten counts were recorded for this clonotype. The chain uses TRBV7-2 and TRBJ2-2; 8 bases are shared with TRBD1. The CDR3 extends over 15 amino acids. Germline lookup yields CDR1 SGHTA and CDR2 FQGNSA. The trim removed 3 bases at V and 8 bases at J, leaving 8 bases unmatched. The CDR3 DNA sequence: TGTGCCAGCAGCTTTGACAGGGGCGAGGGAGGGGAGCTGTTTTTT. Residues: CASSFDRGEGGELFF.

This clonotype was counted many times. The chain links TRBV14 to TRBJ1-5; tentatively, D is TRBD1 (6 bases). V lost 2 bases and J 0 bases, leaving 11 bases between the germline ends. CDR3 size: 16 residues. Germline V gene sequence: CDR1 SGHDN, CDR2 FVKESK. This chain's CDR3 is CASSQTRTVSNQPQHF. For the CDR3, the DNA is TGTGCCAGCAGCCAAACGAGGACAGTTAGCAATCAGCCCCAGCATTTT.

This clonotype was seen many times. The genes are TRBV6-2 or TRBV6-3 and TRBJ2-4, with 8 bases matching TRBD1. This CDR3 spans 13 amino acids. Germline CDR1 reads MNHEY; CDR2 reads SVGEGT. Trimming cost V 2 bases and J 13 bases; bases outside gene matches: 7. CDR3 loop: CASSYTWGQEQYF. CDR3 coding DNA: TGTGCCAGCAGTTACACTTGGGGACAGGAGCAGTACTTC.

This clonotype appeared many times. The chain is built from TRBV7-2 and TRBJ2-2; D gene unclear. V was pared by 5 bases and J by 6 bases, with 16 bases between. CDR1 is SGHTA, CDR2 FQGNSA, per germline. This CDR3 is 15 amino acids long. Written as DNA, the CDR3 is TGTGCCAGCAGCCCCCCAGGAGTTCGATCCGGGGAGCTGTTTTTT. Protein product: CASSPPGVRSGELFF. Based on the CDR3 plus reference TRBV7-2 and TRBJ2-2, the full variable domain is GAGVSQSPSNKVTEKGKDVELRCDPISGHTALYWYRQSLGQGLEFLIYFQGNSAPDKSGLPSDRFSAERTGGSVSTLTIQRTQQEDSAVYLCASSPPGVRSGELFFGEGSRLTVL.

This clonotype was detected many times. The rearrangement uses TRBV20-1 and TRBJ1-6; no reliable D call. The CDR3 covers 16 residues. Per the germline V gene, CDR1 is DFQATT and CDR2 is SNEGSKA (reference sequence). Trimming took off 6 bases at V and 7 bases at J, with 22 bases between the two ends. CDR3 amino acids: CSADETAAEVNSPLHF. Here the CDR3 DNA reads TGCAGTGCCGATGAGACGGCGGCCGAGGTAAATTCACCCCTCCACTTT.

This clonotype came up many times. The V gene is TRBV7-2, the J gene TRBJ2-4; maybe TRBD2 (5 bases). V was pared by 1 base and J by 6 bases, with 16 bases between. The length of the CDR3 is 16 residues. In germline, CDR1 is SGHTA, CDR2 FQGNSA. CDR3 coding DNA: TGTGCCAGCAGCTTAGATTCCGGGCTAGCTTTAAACATTCAGTACTTC. This gives the protein CASSLDSGLALNIQYF.

This clonotype was seen ten or more times. The V and J genes are TRBV20-1 and TRBJ2-7; 10 bases fit TRBD2. The CDR3 runs to 14 residues. V dropped 6 bases and J dropped 0; count of bases not matched to a gene: 5. CDR1 DFQATT and CDR2 SNEGSKA come from the germline V gene (reference sequence). As DNA, the CDR3 is TGCAGTGCAATAGCGGGGGGATACTCCTACGAGCAGTACGTC. Residues: CSAIAGGYSYEQYV.

This clonotype appeared many times. This chain links TRBV7-8 with TRBJ1-5; 7 nucleotides line up with TRBD1. Trimming at V came to 2 bases and at J to 0 bases, leaving 4 bases not matched to a gene. Germline values: CDR1 SGHVS, CDR2 FQNEAQ. This CDR3 contains 16 residues. The CDR3 loop is CASSLMGQHSNQPQHF. CDR3 nucleotide sequence: TGTGCCAGCAGCTTAATGGGACAGCATAGCAATCAGCCCCAGCATTTT.

The table lists this clonotype with many counts. The chain's CDR3 is CATTDIRETQYF. Written as DNA, the CDR3 is TGTGCCACCACGGACATCAGGGAGACCCAGTACTTC. V and J are TRBV7-9 and TRBJ2-5; tentatively, D is TRBD1 (5 bases). The length of the CDR3 is 12 residues. The V end lost 10 bases, the J end lost 5 bases, and 14 bases lay between the germline ends. Germline V gives CDR1 SEHNR, CDR2 FQNEAQ (reference sequence).

This clonotype was seen at least ten times. This rearrangement joins TRBV5-5 to TRBJ1-2; 10 nucleotides line up with TRBD1. J gave up 2 bases and V 3 bases, and 1 base lay outside the gene matches. CDR3 length: 14 residues. Germline V lookup: CDR1 SGHKS, CDR2 YYEKEE (reference sequence). The CDR3 region has the DNA TGTGCCAGCAGCTGGGGACAGGGGAACTATGGCTACACCTTC. Amino acids: CASSWGQGNYGYTF.

This clonotype was picked up a small number of times. The chain recombines TRBV29-1 with TRBJ2-1, with 9 bases lining up with TRBD1. Trimming took 6 bases from V and 5 from J; bases not matched to a gene: 11. The CDR3 has 15 amino acids. CDR1 is SQVTM and CDR2 is ANQGSEA in the germline V gene. Here the CDR3 DNA reads TGCAGCGTGTTACCGGGACAGGGAATCGACAATGAGCAGTTCTTC. Its translation: CSVLPGQGIDNEQFF.

This clonotype occurred many times. The chain links TRBV20-1 to TRBJ1-3; D not resolved. Germline CDR1 reads DFQATT; CDR2 reads SNEGSKA (reference sequence). The V gene lost 0 bases and the J gene lost 0 bases, with 6 bases spanning the gap. This CDR3 spans 14 amino acids. CDR3 in DNA: TGCAGTGCTAGAGACAGGTACTCTGGAAACACCATATATTTT. This translates into CSARDRYSGNTIYF.

This clonotype was detected many times. The chain combines TRBV6-6 with TRBJ1-2, with TRBD1 as a possible D gene (6 bases). The V gene's germline CDR1 is MNHNY and CDR2 SVGAGI (reference sequence). The length of the CDR3 is 15 residues. The V and J ends lost 5 bases and 4 bases respectively, with 17 bases between them. CDR3 DNA: TGTGCCAGCAGTCCTTCAAGACAGGACCTCTATGGCTACACCTTC. It is translated as CASSPSRQDLYGYTF.

This clonotype occurred a few times. V is TRBV12-5 and J is TRBJ2-2; TRBD1 agrees at 9 bases. Looked up from germline, CDR1 is LGHNT and CDR2 is FRNRAP. V shed 5 bases, J shed 2 bases, and the junction held 6 bases outside the gene matches. The CDR3 extends over 16 amino acids. CDR3 residues: CASGLLGQGNTGELFF. The DNA for the CDR3 is TGTGCTAGTGGTCTCCTGGGACAGGGAAACACCGGGGAGCTGTTTTTT.

This clonotype was seen once. The chain employs TRBV18 and TRBJ1-1; possibly TRBD1 for D (6 bases). Germline-derived CDR1 and CDR2 are KGHSH and LQKENI. CDR3 size: 15 residues. V was pared by 3 bases and J by 7 bases, with 18 bases between. The chain's CDR3 is CASSPRRGGAGEAFF. DNA for the CDR3: TGTGCCAGCTCACCGAGGAGGGGGGGCGCGGGTGAAGCTTTCTTT. The whole variable domain, filled in from reference TRBV18 and TRBJ1-1, reads NAGVMQNPRHLVRRRGQEARLRCSPMKGHSHVYWYRQLPEEGLKFMVYLQKENIIDESGMPKERFSAEFPKEGPSILRIQQVVRGDSAAYFCASSPRRGGAGEAFFGQGTRLTVV.

The chain carries TRBV13 and TRBJ2-5; TRBD1 might be the D (5 bases). From germline, CDR1 is PRHDT and CDR2 FYEKMQ (reference sequence). V gave up 5 bases and J gave up 4 bases, with 14 bases separating them. The CDR3 covers 14 residues. DNA of the CDR3: TGTGCCAGCAGCGCTCGTTGGGGCGCAGAGACCCAGTACTTC. It translates to CASSARWGAETQYF. The full variable domain, rest sourced from reference TRBV13 and TRBJ2-5, is AAGVIQSPRHLIKEKRETATLKCYPIPRHDTVYWYQQGPGQDPQFLISFYEKMQSDKGSIPDRFSAQQFSDYHSELNMSSLELGDSALYFCASSARWGAETQYFGPGTRLLVL.